This T cell receptor beta chain comes out of a study of T-cell memory formation after mild COVID-19. Study context: The study found TCR clusters largely donor specific. Study results and limitations: Nothing confirmed that second-wave clones peaking on day 37 were specific for SARS-CoV-2.

TCRdb reprocessed the 5' RACE reads with MiXCR, giving one entry per CDR3 protein. The sample lists fewer than 300,000 distinct CDR3 sequences; more than 15% were seen once. V trimming: 4 bases; J trimming: 0 bases; junction bases outside the gene matches: 4. Germline loops: CDR1 SGHRS, CDR2 YFSETQ. The CDR3 totals 15 residues. In the case of this clonotype: Its antigen remains unknown.

Sequenced: PBMCs or a T cell subset sorted from them (not recorded which). The chain recombines TRBV5-1 with TRBJ2-3, with 8 positions matching TRBD2. The TCR comes from a man between 18 and 29 years old who had mild COVID-19 (a few samples of this study predate the infection). Cell type and time point are not known. CDR3 loop: CASSGERGSTDTQYF. The CDR3 DNA reads TGCGCCAGCAGCGGCGAGCGGGGGAGCACAGATACGCAGTATTTT.